This TCR beta chain was observed in a study of CD8 T cells in Susac syndrome. Germline-derived CDR1 and CDR2 are MNHNS and SASEGT. There are 16 residues in the CDR3. With 6 bases removed from V and 11 bases from J, the gap between germline ends came to 28 bases. This clonotype was detected only once. An input of roughly 0.45 to 1 ug of RNA was subjected to reverse transcription using random hexamers. By means of immunoSEQ multiplex PCR, TCR beta CDR3 spanning 54 Vbeta and 13 Jbeta underwent amplification. TCRdb itself ran the immunoSEQ multiplex PCR reads through MiXCR, one entry per CDR3 protein. The sample carries some 130,000 distinct CDR3 sequences, over 90% recorded once.

V and J are TRBV6-1 and TRBJ1-1; no firm D call. Material: CD8+ T cells from PBMCs. This TCR was sampled from a human donor with Susac syndrome. The CDR3 protein is CASRLLYEAPSRAAFF. For the CDR3, the DNA is TGTGCCAGCAGACTCCTTTACGAGGCCCCGAGTCGGGCGGCTTTCTTT.